This T cell receptor (beta chain) was captured by sequencing in a study of T cells in tuberculosis. Study-level background: The T cells targeted glucose monomycolate, a mycobacterial lipid, via CD1B. The study's findings and limits: T cells binding CD1B-GMM tetramer weakly possibly escaped the sort.

Chain pairing is unknown; alpha and beta were sequenced separately. Assay used: immunoSEQ multiplex PCR; TCRdb lists only in-frame clones, some missing. This sample carries nearly 60,000 clones, approximately 91% of them seen once, and the ten largest clones take just over 20%. This CDR3 has 13 residues. CDR1 and CDR2 (germline): SGHTA, FQGNSA. Germline trimming cut 3 bases from V and 11 bases from J; bases unmatched to any gene: 9. Sorting used thawed, overnight-rested PBMC stained with anti-CD3, a viability dye and GMM-loaded CD1B tetramer. CD1B tetramers were loaded with Rhodococcus equi-derived C32 glucose monomycolate. Before cryopreservation, the sorted PBMC lost their CD14-expressing monocytes.

The sequence was obtained from an adult woman with latent tuberculosis. Sequencing was done on a sample of CD1b-GMM tetramer-negative cells sorted from PBMCs. V and J are TRBV7-2 and TRBJ1-2; 7 positions agree with TRBD1. CDR3 protein: CASSLGTVLAYTF. The CDR3 DNA follows: TGTGCCAGCAGCTTGGGGACAGTCTTGGCTTACACCTTC.